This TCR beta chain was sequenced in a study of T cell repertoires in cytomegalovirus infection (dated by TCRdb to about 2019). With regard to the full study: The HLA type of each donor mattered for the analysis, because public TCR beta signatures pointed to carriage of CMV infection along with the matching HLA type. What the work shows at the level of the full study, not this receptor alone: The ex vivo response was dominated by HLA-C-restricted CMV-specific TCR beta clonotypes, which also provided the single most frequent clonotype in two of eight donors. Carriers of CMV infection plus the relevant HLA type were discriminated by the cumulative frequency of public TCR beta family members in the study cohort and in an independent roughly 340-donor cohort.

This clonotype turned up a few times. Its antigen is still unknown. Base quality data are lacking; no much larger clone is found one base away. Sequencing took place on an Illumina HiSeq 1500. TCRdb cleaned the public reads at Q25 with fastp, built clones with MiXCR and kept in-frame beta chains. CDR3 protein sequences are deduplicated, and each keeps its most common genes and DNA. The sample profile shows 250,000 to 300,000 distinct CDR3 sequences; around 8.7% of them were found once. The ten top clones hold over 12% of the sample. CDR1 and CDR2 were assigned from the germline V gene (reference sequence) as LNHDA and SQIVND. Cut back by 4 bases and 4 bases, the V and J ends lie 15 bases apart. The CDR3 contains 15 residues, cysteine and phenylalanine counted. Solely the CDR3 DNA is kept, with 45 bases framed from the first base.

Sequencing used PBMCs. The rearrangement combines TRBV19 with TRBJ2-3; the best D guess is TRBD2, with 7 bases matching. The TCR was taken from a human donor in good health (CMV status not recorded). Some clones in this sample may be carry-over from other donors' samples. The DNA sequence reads TGTGCCAGTAGTAGAGGGGGGGCTAAGTCAGATACGCAGTATTTT. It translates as CASSRGGAKSDTQYF.